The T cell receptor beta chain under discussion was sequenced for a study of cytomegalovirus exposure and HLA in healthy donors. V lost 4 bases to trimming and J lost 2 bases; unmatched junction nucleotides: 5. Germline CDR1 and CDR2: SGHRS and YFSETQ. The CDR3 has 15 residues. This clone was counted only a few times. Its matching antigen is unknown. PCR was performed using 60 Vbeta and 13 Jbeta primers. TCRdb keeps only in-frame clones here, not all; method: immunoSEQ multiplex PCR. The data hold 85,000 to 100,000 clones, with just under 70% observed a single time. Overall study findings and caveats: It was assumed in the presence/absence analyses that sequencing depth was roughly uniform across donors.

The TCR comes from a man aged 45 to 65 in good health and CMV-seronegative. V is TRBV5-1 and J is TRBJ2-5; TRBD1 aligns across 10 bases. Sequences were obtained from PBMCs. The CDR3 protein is CASSTGQGSQETQYF. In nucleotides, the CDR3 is TGCGCCAGCAGCACGGGACAGGGGTCACAAGAGACCCAGTACTTC.